This TCR beta chain was recovered during a study of Ad26.COV2.S vaccination and SARS-CoV-2 variants. Background on the study: The donor participated in the COV1001 trial, in its Ad26.COV2.S arm. The study gave Ad26.COV2.S intramuscularly, once or twice 56 days apart.

TCRdb keeps only in-frame clones here, not all; method: immunoSEQ multiplex PCR. The sample lists around 340,000 clones; approximately 86% were seen once. Noted treatment: roughly 19 received Ad26.COV2.S at low or high dose, single or two shots; 5 received placebo; per-sample allocation not given. After the first vaccine or placebo injection, samples were drawn on day 63. This person who donated was an adult of 18-55 years in Boston. A remark on this clone: Its antigen is unknown.

Broader study findings: Vaccine recipients showed a spike-specific TCR breadth that was higher than in placebo recipients.

Germline CDR1 MNHEY, CDR2 SMNVEV (reference sequence). Losses at the gene ends were 6 bases for V and 6 bases for J; bases not matched to a gene: 8. CDR3 length: 14 amino acids. Sequencing used peripheral blood, obtained in a trial of Ad26.COV2.S vaccine versus placebo. The V call is TRBV27, the J call TRBJ2-1; TRBD1 agrees at 7 bases. The TCR sequence derives from a person between 18 and 59 years old who received the Ad26.COV2.S COVID-19 vaccine or a placebo. CDR3 DNA: TGTGCCAGCAGCTTTGGGACAGAACTCAATGAGCAGTTCTTC. Residues: CASSFGTELNEQFF.